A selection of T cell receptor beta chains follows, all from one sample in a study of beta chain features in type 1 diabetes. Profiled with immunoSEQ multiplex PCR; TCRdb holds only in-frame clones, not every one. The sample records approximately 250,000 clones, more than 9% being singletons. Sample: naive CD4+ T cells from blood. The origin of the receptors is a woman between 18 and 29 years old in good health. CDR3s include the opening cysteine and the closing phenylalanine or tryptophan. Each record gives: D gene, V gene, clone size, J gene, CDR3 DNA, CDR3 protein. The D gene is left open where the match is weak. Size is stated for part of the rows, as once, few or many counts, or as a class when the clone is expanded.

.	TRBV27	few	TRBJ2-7	TGTGCCAGCAGTCCCACCTCCGCGGCTGAGCAGTACTTC	CASSPTSAAEQYF
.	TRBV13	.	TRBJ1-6	TGTGCCAGCAGCCTACAGGGCGGTTCACCCCTCCACTTT	CASSLQGGSPLHF
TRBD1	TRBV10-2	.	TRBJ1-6	TGCGCCAGCAGTGATCACGGACAGGGGGCGTCTAATTCACCCCTCCACTTT	CASSDHGQGASNSPLHF
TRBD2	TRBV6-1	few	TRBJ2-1	TGTGCCAGCCTTCTAGCGGACGTCTACAATGAGCAGTTCTTC	CASLLADVYNEQFF
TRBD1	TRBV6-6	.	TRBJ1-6	TGTGCCAGCAGTCCTCAGACAGGGGGTAATTCACCCCTCCACTTT	CASSPQTGGNSPLHF
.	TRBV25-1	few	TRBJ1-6	TGTGCCAGCAGTGAATCGGTCCCAGGGGCCCAAAGTCACTTT	CASSESVPGAQSHF
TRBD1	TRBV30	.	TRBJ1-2	TGTGCCTGGAGTGGGAAAGACAGGGGGGAAGATGGCTACACCTTC	CAWSGKDRGEDGYTF
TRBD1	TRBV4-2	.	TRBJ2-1	TGTGCCAGCAGCCGACTTCGGACAGGGGATACCAGCTCCTACAATGAGCAGTTCTTC	CASSRLRTGDTSSYNEQFF
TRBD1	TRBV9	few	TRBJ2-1	TGTGCCAGCAGCTGGGACAGGGGGAGAATAAATGAGCAGTTCTTC	CASSWDRGRINEQFF
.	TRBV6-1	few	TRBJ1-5	TGTGCCAGCGAGGGAACCTGGGGCAATCAGCCCCAGCATTTT	CASEGTWGNQPQHF
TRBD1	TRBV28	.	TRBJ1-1	TGTGCCAGCAGTCTACAGGGGGCGGACACTGAAGCTTTCTTT	CASSLQGADTEAFF
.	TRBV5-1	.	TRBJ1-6	TGCGCCAGCAGCCCAACCGGGGAGAGAATTTCACCCCTCCACTTT	CASSPTGERISPLHF
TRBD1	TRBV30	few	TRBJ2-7	TGTGCCTGGAGTGGCGAGACAGGGGGATACTACGAGCAGTACTTC	CAWSGETGGYYEQYF
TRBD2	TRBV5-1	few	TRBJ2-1	TGCGCCAGCAGCCCCGGGACTAGCGGGTTCGATGAGCAGTTCTTC	CASSPGTSGFDEQFF
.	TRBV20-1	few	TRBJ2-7	TGCAGTGCTAGGCTAACCTACGAGCAGTACTTC	CSARLTYEQYF
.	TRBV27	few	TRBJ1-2	TGTGCCAGCAGTTTATGGGCAGACTATGGCTACACCTTC	CASSLWADYGYTF
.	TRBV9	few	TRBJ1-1	TGTGCCAGCAGCGTTGTCCCAGAGAACACTGAAGCTTTCTTT	CASSVVPENTEAFF
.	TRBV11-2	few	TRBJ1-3	TGTGCCAGCAGCTTGAGAACAGGCTCTGGAAACACCATATATTTT	CASSLRTGSGNTIYF
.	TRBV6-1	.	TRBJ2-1	TGTGCCAGCAGTGAAGAGGTCAGGGGAGCCTACAATGAGCAGTTCTTC	CASSEEVRGAYNEQFF
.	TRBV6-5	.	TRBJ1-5	TGTGCCAGCAGCTTAACCCCTAATAGCAATCAGCCCCAGCATTTT	CASSLTPNSNQPQHF
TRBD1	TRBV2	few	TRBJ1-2	TGTGCCAGCAGTGCAGGGGGCTATGGCTACACCTTC	CASSAGGYGYTF
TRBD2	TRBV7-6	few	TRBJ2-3	TGTGCCAGCAGCTTAGGGGCGGGAGGCACAGATACGCAGTATTTT	CASSLGAGGTDTQYF
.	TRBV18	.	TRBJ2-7	TGTGCCAGCTCACCAGAAGTACTAGCCGTCTACGAGCAGTACTTC	CASSPEVLAVYEQYF
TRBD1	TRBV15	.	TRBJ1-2	TGTGCCACCAGCAGCCAGCCGGACAGGGGACACGGCTACACCTTC	CATSSQPDRGHGYTF
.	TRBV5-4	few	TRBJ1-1	TGTGCCAGCAGCCAGGCGGGGCTGAACACTGAAGCTTTCTTT	CASSQAGLNTEAFF
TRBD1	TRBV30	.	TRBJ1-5	TGTGCCTGGAGCCGTAGGACAGGGGAGGGTCAGCCCCAGCATTTT	CAWSRRTGEGQPQHF
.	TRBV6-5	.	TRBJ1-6	TGTGCCAGCAGTTCTCTGGGAGGGGTCACAAATTCACCCCTCCACTTT	CASSSLGGVTNSPLHF
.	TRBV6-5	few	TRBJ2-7	TGTGCCAGCAGTTACTGGAGGTCAGCTAACTCCTACGAGCAGTACTTC	CASSYWRSANSYEQYF
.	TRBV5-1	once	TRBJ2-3	TGCGCCAGCAGCAGCCCGGGACTGAGCACAGATACGCAGTATTTT	CASSSPGLSTDTQYF
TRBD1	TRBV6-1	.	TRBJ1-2	TGTGCCAGCCATAGCGACAGGGGCTATGGCTACACCTTC	CASHSDRGYGYTF
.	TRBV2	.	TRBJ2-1	TGTGCCAGCAGTTTATCAACCGGTCCCTCGCCGGGCAATGAGCAGTTCTTC	CASSLSTGPSPGNEQFF
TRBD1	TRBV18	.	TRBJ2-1	TGTGCCAGCTCACCGGGACAGGGCTACAATGAGCAGTTCTTC	CASSPGQGYNEQFF
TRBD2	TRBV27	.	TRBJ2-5	TGTGCCAGCAGTCGGCTAGCGGAGGGGACCCAGTACTTC	CASSRLAEGTQYF
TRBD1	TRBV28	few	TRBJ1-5	TGTGCCAGCAGTCAAACAGGGGGTGGCAATCAGCCCCAGCATTTT	CASSQTGGGNQPQHF
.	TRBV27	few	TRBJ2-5	TGTGCCAGCAGTTTATCGTTCAGGGCCGGGGAGACCCAGTACTTC	CASSLSFRAGETQYF
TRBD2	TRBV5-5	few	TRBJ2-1	TGTGCCAGCAGCTCCTCGAGGACTAGCGCGGGTAATGAGCAGTTCTTC	CASSSSRTSAGNEQFF
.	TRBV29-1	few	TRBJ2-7	TGCAGCGCAACTGGGGGCGGGGGCCCCTACGAGCAGTACTTC	CSATGGGGPYEQYF
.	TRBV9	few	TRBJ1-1	TGTGCCAGCAGCGTAGCTTCAGGGGCGCCTGAAGCTTTCTTT	CASSVASGAPEAFF
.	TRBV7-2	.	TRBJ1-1	TGTGCCAGCAGCCTCAACACTGAAGCTTTCTTT	CASSLNTEAFF
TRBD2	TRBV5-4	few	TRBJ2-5	TGTGCCAGCAGTCCCACAACTAGCGGGAGTGGTGAGACCCAGTACTTC	CASSPTTSGSGETQYF
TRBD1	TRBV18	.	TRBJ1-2	TGTGCCAGCTCACCACTGGAGACAGGGGATGGCTACACCTTC	CASSPLETGDGYTF
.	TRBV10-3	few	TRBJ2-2	TGTGCCATCACCCAGTCCCTAGGCGCGAACACCGGGGAGCTGTTTTTT	CAITQSLGANTGELFF
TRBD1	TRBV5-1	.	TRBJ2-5	TGCGCCAGCAGCTTGGGAGGGACAGGGGTCCAAGAGACCCAGTACTTC	CASSLGGTGVQETQYF
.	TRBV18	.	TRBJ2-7	TGTGCCAGTTCCCGGGGGAGCTCCTACGAGCAGTACTTC	CASSRGSSYEQYF
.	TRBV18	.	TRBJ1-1	TGTGCCAGCTCACTCCTAGAGAACACTGAAGCTTTCTTT	CASSLLENTEAFF
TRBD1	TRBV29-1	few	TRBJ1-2	TGCAGCGTTGCCGGGGGCGGAAATAATCGACCAACGACAGGGGCAAACCTTTATGGCTACACCTTC	CSVAGGGNNRPTTGANLYGYTF
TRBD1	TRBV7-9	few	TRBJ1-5	TGTGCCAGCAGCTTAGATGGACAGGGGGTTGGACAGCCCCAGCATTTT	CASSLDGQGVGQPQHF
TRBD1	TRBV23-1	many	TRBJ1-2	TGCGCCAGCAGTCGGATGGGACAGGGGACGGTCTACACCTTC	CASSRMGQGTVYTF
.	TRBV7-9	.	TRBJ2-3	TGTGCCAGCAGACCCAGGGGAGGGTCTGAGACGCAGTATTTT	CASRPRGGSETQYF
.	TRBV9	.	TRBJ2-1	TGTGCCAGCAGCGCGGACTCCCGTACTAATGAGCAGTTCTTC	CASSADSRTNEQFF
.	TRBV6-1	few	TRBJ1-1	TGTGCCACCGGACAGATACTACTGAACACTGGGGCTTTCTTT	CATGQILLNTGAFF
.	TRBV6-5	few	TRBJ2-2	TGTGCCAGCAGCCTACAGGGAGTCACCGGGGAGCTGTTTTTT	CASSLQGVTGELFF